This T cell receptor (beta chain) was recorded in a study of identical twins. Trimming removed 0 bases from V and 1 base from J; junction bases left unmatched: 3. CDR1 is MNHEY, CDR2 SVGAGI, per germline. CDR3 length: 17 amino acids. MiXCR, run by TCRdb on the 5' RACE reads, gives a single entry per CDR3 protein. The sample lists approximately 470,000 distinct CDR3 sequences, more than 13% seen once, with roughly 0.56% in the top ten. This sample also belongs to another study, concerning yellow fever vaccine responses in identical twins.

The TCR originated in a woman younger than 35 in good health. This chain joins TRBV6-5 and TRBJ2-6; TRBD1 agrees at 7 bases. The sequenced material came from CD4+ T cells sorted from blood. Here the CDR3 reads CASSYSTGRSGANVLTF. In nucleotides, the CDR3 is TGTGCCAGCAGTTACTCGACAGGGAGATCTGGGGCCAACGTCCTGACTTTC.